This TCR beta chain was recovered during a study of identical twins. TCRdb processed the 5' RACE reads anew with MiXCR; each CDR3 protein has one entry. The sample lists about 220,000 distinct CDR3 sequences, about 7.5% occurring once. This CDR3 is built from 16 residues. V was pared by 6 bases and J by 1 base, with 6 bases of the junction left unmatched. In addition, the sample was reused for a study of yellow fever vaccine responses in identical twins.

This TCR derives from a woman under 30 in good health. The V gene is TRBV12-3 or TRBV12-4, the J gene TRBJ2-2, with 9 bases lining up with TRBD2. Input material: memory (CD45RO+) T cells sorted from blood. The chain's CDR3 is CASSLVAGVNTGELFF. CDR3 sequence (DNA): TGTGCCAGCAGCCTTGTAGCGGGAGTGAACACCGGGGAGCTGTTTTTT.